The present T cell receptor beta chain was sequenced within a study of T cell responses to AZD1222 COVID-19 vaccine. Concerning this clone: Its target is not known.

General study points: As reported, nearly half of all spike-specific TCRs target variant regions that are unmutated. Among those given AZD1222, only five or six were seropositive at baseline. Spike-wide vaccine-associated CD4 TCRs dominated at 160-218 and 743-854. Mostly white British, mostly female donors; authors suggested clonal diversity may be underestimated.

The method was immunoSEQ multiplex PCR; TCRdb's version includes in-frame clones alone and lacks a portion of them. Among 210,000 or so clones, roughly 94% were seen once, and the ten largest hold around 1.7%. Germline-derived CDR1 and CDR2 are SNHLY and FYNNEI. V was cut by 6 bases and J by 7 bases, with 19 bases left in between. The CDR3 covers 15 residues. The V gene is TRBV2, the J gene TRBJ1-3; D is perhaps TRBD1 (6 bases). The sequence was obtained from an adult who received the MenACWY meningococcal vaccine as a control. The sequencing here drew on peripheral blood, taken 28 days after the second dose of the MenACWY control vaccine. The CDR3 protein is CASRGRQVNRNTIYF. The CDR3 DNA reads TGTGCCAGCAGGGGGAGACAGGTTAATCGGAACACCATATATTTT.